This T cell receptor (beta chain) was retrieved from a study of cytomegalovirus exposure and HLA in healthy donors. Study conclusions and caveats: The study recorded 160 or so TCR beta chains that were cytomegalovirus-associated. For most TCR beta V segments, an earlier analysis put the productive rate at about 90% or about 30% of the time.

This PCR relied on a set of 60 Vbeta primers and 13 Jbeta primers. Only in-frame clones appear in the TCRdb table, and some are missing; sequencing was by immunoSEQ multiplex PCR. This sample contains some 130,000 clones. About this clone itself: As yet, its antigen is unknown.

The germline gives CDR1 SQVTM, CDR2 ANQGSEA. The length of the CDR3 is 15 residues. Between the trimmed V and J ends, which lost 4 bases and 0 bases, there was a span of 14 bases. The material sequenced was PBMCs. This receptor was obtained from an older woman in good health and CMV-seronegative. This chain links TRBV29-1 with TRBJ2-3; D unclear. DNA of the CDR3: TGCAGCGTTGCCCCAATCCTGACTAGCACAGATACGCAGTATTTT. It encodes CSVAPILTSTDTQYF.